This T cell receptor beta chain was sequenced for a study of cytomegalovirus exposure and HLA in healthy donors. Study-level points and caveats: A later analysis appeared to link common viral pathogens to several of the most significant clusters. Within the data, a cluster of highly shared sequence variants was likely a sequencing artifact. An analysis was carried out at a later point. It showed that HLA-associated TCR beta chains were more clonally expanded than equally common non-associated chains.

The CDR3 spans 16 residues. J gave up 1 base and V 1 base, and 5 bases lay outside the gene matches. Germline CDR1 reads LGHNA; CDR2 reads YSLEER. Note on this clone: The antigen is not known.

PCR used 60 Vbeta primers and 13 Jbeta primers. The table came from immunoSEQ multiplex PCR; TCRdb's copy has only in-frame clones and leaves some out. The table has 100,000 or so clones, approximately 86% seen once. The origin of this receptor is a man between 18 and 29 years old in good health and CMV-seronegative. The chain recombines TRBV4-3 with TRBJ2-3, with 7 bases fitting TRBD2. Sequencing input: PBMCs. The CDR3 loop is CASSQGVAGGTDTQYF. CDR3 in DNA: TGCGCCAGCAGCCAAGGGGTAGCGGGCGGCACAGATACGCAGTATTTT.